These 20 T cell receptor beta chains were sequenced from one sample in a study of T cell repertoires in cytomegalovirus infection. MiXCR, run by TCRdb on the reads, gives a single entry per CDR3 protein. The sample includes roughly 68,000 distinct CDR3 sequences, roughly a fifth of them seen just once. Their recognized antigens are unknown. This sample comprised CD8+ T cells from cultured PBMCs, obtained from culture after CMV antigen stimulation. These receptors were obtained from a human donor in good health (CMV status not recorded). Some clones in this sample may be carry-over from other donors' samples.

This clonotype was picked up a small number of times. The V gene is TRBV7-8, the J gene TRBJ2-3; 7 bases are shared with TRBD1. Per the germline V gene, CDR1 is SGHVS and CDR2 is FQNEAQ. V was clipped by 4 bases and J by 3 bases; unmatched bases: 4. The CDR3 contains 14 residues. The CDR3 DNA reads TGTGCCAGCAGCTCGAGGGACAGTACAGATACGCAGTATTTT. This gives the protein CASSSRDSTDTQYF.

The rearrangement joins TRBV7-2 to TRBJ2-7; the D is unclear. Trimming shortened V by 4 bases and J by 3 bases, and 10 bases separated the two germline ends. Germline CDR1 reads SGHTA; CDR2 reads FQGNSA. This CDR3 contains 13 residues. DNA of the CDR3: TGTGCCAGCAGCTCATACCCGGACTACGAGCAGTACTTC. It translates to CASSSYPDYEQYF.

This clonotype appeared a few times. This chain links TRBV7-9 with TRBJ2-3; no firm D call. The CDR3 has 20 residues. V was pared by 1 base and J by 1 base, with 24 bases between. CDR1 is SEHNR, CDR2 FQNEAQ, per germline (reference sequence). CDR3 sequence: CASSLGTPHGSRRGTDTQYF. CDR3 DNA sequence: TGTGCCAGCAGCTTAGGAACCCCTCACGGAAGCAGGAGAGGCACAGATACGCAGTATTTT.

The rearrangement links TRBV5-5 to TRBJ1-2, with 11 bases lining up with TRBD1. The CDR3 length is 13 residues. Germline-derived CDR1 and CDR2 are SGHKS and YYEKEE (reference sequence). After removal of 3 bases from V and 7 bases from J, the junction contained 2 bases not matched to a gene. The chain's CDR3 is CASSWDRGSGYTF. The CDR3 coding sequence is TGTGCCAGCAGCTGGGACAGGGGGTCTGGCTACACCTTC.

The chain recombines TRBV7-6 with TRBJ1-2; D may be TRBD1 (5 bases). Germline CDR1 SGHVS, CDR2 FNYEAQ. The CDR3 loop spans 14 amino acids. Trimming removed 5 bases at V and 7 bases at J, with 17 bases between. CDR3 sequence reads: CASSPSQGWSGYTF. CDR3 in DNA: TGTGCCAGCAGCCCCAGCCAGGGATGGTCTGGCTACACCTTC.

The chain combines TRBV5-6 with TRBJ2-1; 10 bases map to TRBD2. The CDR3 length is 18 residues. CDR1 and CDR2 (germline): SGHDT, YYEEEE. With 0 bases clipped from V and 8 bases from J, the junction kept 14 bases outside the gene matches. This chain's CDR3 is CASSLARRAGGRGYEQFF. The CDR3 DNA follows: TGTGCCAGCAGCTTGGCGCGGCGAGCGGGGGGGCGAGGTTATGAGCAGTTCTTC.

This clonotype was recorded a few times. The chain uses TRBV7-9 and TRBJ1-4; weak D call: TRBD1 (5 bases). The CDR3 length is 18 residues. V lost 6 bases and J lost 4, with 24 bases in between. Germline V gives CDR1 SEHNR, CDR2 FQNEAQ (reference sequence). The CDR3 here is CASSGNVAGRIGNEKLFF. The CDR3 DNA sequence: TGTGCCAGCAGTGGTAACGTGGCAGGGAGGATCGGTAATGAAAAACTGTTTTTT.

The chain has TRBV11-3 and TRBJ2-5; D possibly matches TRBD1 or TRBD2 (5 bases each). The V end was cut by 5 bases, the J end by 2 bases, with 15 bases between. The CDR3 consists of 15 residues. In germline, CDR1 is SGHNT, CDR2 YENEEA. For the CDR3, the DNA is TGTGCCAGCAGCGTACTAGGGGACGGACAAGAGACCCAGTACTTC. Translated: CASSVLGDGQETQYF.

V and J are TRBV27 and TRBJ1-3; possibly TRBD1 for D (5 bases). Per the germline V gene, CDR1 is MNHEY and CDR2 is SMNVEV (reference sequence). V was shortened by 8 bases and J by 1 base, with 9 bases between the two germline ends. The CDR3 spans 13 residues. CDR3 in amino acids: CASHDSSGNTIYF. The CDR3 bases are TGTGCCAGCCATGACAGTTCTGGAAACACCATATATTTT.

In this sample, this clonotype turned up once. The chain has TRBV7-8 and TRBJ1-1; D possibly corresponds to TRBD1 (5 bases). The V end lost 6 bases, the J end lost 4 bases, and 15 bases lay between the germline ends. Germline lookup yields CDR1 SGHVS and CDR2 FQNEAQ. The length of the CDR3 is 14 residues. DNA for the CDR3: TGTGCCAGCAGACGGGGGGAGGCCCCCACTGAAGCTTTCTTT. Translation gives CASRRGEAPTEAFF.

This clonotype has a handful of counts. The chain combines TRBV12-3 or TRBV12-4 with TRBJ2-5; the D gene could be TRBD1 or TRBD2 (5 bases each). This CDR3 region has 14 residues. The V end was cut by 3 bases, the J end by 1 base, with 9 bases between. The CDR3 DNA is TGTGCCAGCAGTTTTCGGGACGGCCAAGAGACCCAGTACTTC. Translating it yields CASSFRDGQETQYF.

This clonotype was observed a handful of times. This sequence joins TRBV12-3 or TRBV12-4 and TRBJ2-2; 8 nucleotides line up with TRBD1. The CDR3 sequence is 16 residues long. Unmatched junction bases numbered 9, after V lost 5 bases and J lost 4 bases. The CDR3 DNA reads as TGTGCCAGCAGTCCCCCCGGACAGGGTTTCACCGGGGAGCTGTTTTTT. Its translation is CASSPPGQGFTGELFF.

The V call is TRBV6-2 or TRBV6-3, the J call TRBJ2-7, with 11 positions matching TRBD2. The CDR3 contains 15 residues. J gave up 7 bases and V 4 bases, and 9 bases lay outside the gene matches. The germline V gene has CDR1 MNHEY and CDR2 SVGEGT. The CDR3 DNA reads TGTGCCAGCAGTTTGACTAGCGGGGTGAAGTGGGAGCAGTACTTC. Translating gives CASSLTSGVKWEQYF.

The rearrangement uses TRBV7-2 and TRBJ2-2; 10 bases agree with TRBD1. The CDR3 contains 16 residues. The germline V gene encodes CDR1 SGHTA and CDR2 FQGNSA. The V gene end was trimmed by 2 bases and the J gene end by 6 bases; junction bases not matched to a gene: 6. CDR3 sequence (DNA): TGTGCCAGCAGCTTAAACCGGGACAGGGGACCCGGGGAGCTGTTTTTT. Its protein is CASSLNRDRGPGELFF.

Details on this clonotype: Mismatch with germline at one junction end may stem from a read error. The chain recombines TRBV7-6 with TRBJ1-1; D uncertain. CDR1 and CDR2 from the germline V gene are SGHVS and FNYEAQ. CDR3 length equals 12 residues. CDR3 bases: TGTGCCAGCAGCTTAGGGGCCACTGATGCTTTCTTT. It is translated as CASSLGATDAFF.

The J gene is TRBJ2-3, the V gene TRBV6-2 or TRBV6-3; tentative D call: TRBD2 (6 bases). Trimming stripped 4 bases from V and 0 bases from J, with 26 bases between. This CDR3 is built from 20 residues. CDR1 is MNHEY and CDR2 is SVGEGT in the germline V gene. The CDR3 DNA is TGTGCCAGCAGTTGGTCTCAACCGGGACTGGGCGCTCCGAGCACAGATACGCAGTATTTT. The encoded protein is CASSWSQPGLGAPSTDTQYF.

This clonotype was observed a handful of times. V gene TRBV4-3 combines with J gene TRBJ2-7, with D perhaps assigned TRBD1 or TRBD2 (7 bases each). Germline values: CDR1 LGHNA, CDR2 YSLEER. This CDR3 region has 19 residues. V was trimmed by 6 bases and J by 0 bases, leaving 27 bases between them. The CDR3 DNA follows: TGCGCCAGCAGGGGGGGGGAGACAGGGAAACCCTGGGACTCCTACGAGCAGTACTTC. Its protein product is CASRGGETGKPWDSYEQYF.

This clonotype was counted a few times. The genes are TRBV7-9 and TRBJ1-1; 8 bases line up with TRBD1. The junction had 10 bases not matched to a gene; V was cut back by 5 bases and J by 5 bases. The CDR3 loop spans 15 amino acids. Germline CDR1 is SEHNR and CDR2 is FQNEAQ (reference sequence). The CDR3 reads CASSDYDRGRTEAFF. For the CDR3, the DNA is TGTGCCAGCAGCGACTACGACAGGGGTAGAACTGAAGCTTTCTTT. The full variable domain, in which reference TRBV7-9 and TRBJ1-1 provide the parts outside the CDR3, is DTGVSQNPRHKITKRGQNVTFRCDPISEHNRLYWYRQTLGQGPEFLTYFQNEAQLEKSRLLSDRFSAERPKGSFSTLEIQRTEQGDSAMYLCASSDYDRGRTEAFFGQGTRLTVV.

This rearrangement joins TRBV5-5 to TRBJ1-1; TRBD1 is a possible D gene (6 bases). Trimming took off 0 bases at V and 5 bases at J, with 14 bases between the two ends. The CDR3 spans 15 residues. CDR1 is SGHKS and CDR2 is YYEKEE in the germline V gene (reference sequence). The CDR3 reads CASSLASWGPTEAFF. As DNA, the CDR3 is TGTGCCAGCAGCTTGGCCTCCTGGGGGCCTACTGAAGCTTTCTTT.

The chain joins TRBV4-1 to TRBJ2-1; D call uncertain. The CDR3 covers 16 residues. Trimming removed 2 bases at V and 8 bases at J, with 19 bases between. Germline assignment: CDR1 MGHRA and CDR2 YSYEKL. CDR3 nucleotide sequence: TGCGCCAGCAGCCAAAACGCGAGACGCCACTGGTATGAGCAGTTCTTC. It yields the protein CASSQNARRHWYEQFF.